Sequencing of this T cell receptor (beta chain) was carried out in a study of vaccination and CD4 T cells after COVID-19. Findings and limits, study-wide: Post-vaccination reactive clonotypes (median 38) did not differ significantly from post-infection (21).

The assay that was used to sequence DNA from cultured CD4+ T cells was the Oncomine TCR Beta short-read assay. Someone extracted genomic DNA from cultured CD4+ T cells. TCRdb re-analysed the PCR reads in MiXCR, keeping a single row per CDR3 protein. There are about 11,000 distinct CDR3 sequences in the sample; less than 40% occur only once, and around 14% lies in the top ten. Described treatment: approximately nine-day PBMC culture with coronavirus spike peptide pools or control peptides (ViraFEST assay). The unexposed donor gave CD4+ T cells before the COVID-19 pandemic (2011-2018). Antigen-specific T cells were expanded with peptide pools by ViraFEST, and TCRs were then sequenced. A negative selection step was used to isolate CD4+ T cells once culture had run for around 10 days. Points on this clonotype: The antigen is unknown. At one boundary the junction diverges from the germline segment, which might be a read error.

Germline V gene data show CDR1 as SQVTM and CDR2 as ANQGSEA. The CDR3 length is 9 residues. The sequencing input was CD4+ T cells from blood, cultured in vitro. This chain links TRBV29-1 with TRBJ2-1; no reliable D call. This sequence originates from a human donor in good health. CDR3 protein: CSVLGPGAF. CDR3 DNA sequence: TGCAGCGTTCTAGGGCCCGGCGCCTTC.